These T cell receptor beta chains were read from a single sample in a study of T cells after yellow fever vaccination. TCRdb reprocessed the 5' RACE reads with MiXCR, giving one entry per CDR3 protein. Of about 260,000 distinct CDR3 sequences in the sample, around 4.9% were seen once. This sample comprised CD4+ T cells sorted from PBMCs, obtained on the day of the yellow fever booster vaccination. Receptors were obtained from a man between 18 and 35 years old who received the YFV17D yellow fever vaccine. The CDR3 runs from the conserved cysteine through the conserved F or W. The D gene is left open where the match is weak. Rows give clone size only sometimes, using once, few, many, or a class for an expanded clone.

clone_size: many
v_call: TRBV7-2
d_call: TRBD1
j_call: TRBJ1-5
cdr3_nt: TGTGCCAGCAGCTTAGCAGGGGGCGCGGAACAGCCCCAGCATTTT
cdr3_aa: CASSLAGGAEQPQHF

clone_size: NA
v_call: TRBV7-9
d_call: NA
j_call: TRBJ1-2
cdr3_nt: TGTGCCAGCAGCTTCCTGGGTGGGGCTGGTGGCTACACCTTC
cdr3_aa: CASSFLGGAGGYTF

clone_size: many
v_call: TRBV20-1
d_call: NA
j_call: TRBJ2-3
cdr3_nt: TGCAGTGCAATGACAGACCTCACAGATACGCAGTATTTT
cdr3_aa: CSAMTDLTDTQYF

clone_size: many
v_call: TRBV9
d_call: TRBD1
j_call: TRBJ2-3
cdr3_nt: TGTGCCAGCACGAAGACAGGGGGAACAGATACGCAGTATTTT
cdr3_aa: CASTKTGGTDTQYF

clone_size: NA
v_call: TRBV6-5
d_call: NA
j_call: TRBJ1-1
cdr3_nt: TGTGCCAGCAGTTACTCGGGGCTGAACACTGAAGCTTTCTTT
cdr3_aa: CASSYSGLNTEAFF

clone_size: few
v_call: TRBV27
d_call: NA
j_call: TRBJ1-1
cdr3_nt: TGTGCCAGCAGCCGAACGGGTCGGGGCCTCATTCCCCCCGGCGAGACTGAAGCTTTCTTT
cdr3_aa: CASSRTGRGLIPPGETEAFF

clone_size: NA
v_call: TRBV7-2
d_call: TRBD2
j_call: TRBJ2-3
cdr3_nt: TGTGCCAGCAGCTTCCTACTAGCGGGGGGGCGTGCAGATACGCAGTATTTT
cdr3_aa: CASSFLLAGGRADTQYF

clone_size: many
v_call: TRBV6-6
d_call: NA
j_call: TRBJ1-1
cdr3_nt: TGTGCCAGCAGTTCGGGGCCCCCGAGGACTGAAGCTTTCTTT
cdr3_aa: CASSSGPPRTEAFF

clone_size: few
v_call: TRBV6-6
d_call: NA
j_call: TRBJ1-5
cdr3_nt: TGTGCCAGCAGTTGGGGCCCTAGCAATCAGCCCCAGCATTTT
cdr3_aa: CASSWGPSNQPQHF

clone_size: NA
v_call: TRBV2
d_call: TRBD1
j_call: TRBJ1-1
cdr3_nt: TGTGCCAGCAGTCCCCTCAGGGGGCAAGACACTGAAGCTTTCTTT
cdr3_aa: CASSPLRGQDTEAFF

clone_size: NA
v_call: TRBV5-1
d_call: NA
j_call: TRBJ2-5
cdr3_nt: TGCGCCAGCAGCTGGACCCCAGAGACCCAGTACTTC
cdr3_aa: CASSWTPETQYF

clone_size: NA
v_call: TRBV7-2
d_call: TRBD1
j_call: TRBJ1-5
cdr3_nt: TGTGCCAGCAGCTTAGAAGGGGGCCGGCAGCCCCAGCATTTT
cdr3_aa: CASSLEGGRQPQHF

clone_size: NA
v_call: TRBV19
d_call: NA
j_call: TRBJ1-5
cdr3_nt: TGTGCCAGTAGACCCCTGGGCCGCCAGTGGCCCCAGCATTTT
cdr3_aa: CASRPLGRQWPQHF

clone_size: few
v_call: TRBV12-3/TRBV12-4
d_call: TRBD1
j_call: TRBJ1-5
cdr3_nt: TGTGCCAGCAGTTTAGAGGGGGCTGGCAATCAGCCCCAGCATTTT
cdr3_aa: CASSLEGAGNQPQHF

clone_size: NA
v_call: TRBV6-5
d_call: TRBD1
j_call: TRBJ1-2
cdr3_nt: TGTGCCAGCAGTTACCAAACAGGGGATGGATATGGCTACACCTTC
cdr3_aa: CASSYQTGDGYGYTF

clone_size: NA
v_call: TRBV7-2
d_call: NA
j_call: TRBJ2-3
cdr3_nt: TGTGCCAGCAGCTTAGGGGATAGGAGGGGGACTTCGCAGTATTTT
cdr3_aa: CASSLGDRRGTSQYF

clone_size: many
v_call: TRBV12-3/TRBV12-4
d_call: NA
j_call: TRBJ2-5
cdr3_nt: TGTGCCAGCAAGTGGGGGAGCCACGGGACCCAGTACTTC
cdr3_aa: CASKWGSHGTQYF

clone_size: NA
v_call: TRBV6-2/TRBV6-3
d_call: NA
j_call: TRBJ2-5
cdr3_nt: TGTGCCAGCAGTTACTCGCGGGAGACCCAGTACTTC
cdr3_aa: CASSYSRETQYF

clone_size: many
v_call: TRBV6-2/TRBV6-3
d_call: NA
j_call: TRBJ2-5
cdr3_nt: TGTGCCAGCAGTTACATGGACTACGCCCAAGAGACCCAGTACTTC
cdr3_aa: CASSYMDYAQETQYF

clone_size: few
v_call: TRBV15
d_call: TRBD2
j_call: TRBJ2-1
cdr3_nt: TGTGCCACCAGCTCCCGGACTAGCGGGGCTTTGTTACCCCGACTTTACAATGAGCAGTTCTTC
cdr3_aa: CATSSRTSGALLPRLYNEQFF

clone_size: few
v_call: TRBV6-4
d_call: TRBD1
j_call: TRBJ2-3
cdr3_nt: TGTGCCAGCAGTGACTGGGGACAGGGGAGGTCTACGCAGTATTTT
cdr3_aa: CASSDWGQGRSTQYF

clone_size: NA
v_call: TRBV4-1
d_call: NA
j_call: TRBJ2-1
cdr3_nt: TGCGCCAGCAGGCCCGGACTATTAAGGTCCTACAATGAGCAGTTCTTC
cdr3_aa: CASRPGLLRSYNEQFF

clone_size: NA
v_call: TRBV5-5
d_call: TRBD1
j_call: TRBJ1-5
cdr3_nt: TGTGCCAGCAGCACATACCCAGGGGGGGTACAAGAGCAGCCCCAGCATTTT
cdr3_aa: CASSTYPGGVQEQPQHF

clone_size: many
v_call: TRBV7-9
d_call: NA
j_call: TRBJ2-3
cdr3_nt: TGTGCCAGCAGCCCCTCCTCGGATACGCAGTATTTT
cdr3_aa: CASSPSSDTQYF

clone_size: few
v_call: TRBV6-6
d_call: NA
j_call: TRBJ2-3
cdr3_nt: TGTGCCAGCAGCGACCGAGGGGGGGCCACAGATACGCAGTATTTT
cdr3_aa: CASSDRGGATDTQYF

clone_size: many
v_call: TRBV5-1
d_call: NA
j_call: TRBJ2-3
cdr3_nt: TGCGCCAGCGCAACCGCTAGCACAGATACGCAGTATTTT
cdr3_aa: CASATASTDTQYF

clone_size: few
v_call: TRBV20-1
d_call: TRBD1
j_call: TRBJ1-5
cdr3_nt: TGCAGTGCTAGAGGCGCAATCTCAGGGGGACGTCAGCCCCAGCATTTT
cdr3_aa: CSARGAISGGRQPQHF